This TCR beta chain was captured in a study of blood T cells in healthy people across ages. It was with a sample-barcoded 5' primer and a J-beta primer mix that a second PCR of roughly 7 to 12 cycles was run. TCRdb re-called the 5' RACE reads with MiXCR, one entry per CDR3 protein. This table has around 940,000 distinct CDR3 sequences, just over 50% appearing once. This clonotype occurred a few times. What it binds is unknown. Findings of the study overall: Higher diversity and more naive CD4+ cells were features of long-lived donors, compared to aged donors. No conclusive comparison of naive versus antigen-experienced cells was possible with unsorted PBMCs. The unknown donor CMV status may have confounded expanded clonotype changes.

Healthy Russian Caucasian donors spanned ages about 6 to 95 years. CDR1 and CDR2 (germline): SQVTM, ANQGSEA. The length of the CDR3 is 14 residues. This clonotype originated in a woman aged 55-69 years in good health. V usage is TRBV29-1 and J usage is TRBJ2-1; 10 nucleotides agree with TRBD1. With the DNA end fitting TRBJ2-7 better, the J assignment may be wrong. Sample: blood. The CDR3 sequence is CSVSGTGVYNEQYF. The CDR3 nucleotides are TGCAGCGTTTCCGGGACAGGGGTCTACAATGAGCAGTACTTC.